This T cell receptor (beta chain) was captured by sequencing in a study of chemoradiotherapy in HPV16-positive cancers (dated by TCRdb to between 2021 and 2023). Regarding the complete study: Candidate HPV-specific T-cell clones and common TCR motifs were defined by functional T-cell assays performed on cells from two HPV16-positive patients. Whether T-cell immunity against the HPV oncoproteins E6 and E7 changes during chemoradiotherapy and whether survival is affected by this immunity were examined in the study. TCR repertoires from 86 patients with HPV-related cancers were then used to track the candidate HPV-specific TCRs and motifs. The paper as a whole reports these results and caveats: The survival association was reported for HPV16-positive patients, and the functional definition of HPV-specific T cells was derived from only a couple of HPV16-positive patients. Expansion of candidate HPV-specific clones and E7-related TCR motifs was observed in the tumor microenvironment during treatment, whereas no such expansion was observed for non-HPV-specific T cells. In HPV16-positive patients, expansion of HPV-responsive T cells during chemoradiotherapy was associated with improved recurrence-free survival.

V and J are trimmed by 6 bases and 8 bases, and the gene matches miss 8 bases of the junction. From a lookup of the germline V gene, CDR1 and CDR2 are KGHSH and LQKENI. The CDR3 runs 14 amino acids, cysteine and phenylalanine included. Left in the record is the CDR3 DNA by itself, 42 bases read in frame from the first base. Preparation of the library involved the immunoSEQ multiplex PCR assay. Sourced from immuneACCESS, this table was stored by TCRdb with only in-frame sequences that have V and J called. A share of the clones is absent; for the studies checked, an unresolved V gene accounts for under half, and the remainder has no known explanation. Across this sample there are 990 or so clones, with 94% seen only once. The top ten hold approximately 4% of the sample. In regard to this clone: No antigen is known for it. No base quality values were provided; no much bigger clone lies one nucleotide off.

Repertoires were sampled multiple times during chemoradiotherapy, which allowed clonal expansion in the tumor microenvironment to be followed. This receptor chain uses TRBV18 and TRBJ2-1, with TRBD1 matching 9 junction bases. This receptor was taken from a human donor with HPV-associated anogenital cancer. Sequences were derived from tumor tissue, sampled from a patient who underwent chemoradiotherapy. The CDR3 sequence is CASSRQGGVDEQFF. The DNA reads TGTGCCAGCTCGCGACAGGGGGGGGTCGATGAGCAGTTCTTC.